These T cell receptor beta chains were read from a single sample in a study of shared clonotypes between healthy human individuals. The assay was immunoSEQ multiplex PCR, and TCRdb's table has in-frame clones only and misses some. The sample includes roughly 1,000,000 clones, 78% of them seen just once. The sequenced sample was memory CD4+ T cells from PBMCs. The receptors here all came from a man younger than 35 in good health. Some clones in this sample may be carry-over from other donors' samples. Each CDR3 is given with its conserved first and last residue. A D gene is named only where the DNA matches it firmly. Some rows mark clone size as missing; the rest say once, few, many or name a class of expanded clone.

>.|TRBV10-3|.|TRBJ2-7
TGTGCCATCAGTGTGAGAGACTACGAGCAGTACTTC
CAISVRDYEQYF
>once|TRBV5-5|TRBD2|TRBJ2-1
TGTGCCAGCAGCTTGAACCCTAGCGGTCCCCCCACCAATGAGCAGTTCTTC
CASSLNPSGPPTNEQFF
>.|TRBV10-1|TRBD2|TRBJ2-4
TGCGCCAGCAGTAAACTGACAGACATAGCGGGAGGGCTGGACATTCAGTACTTC
CASSKLTDIAGGLDIQYF
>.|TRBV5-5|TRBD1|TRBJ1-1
TGTGCCAGCAGCTGGGGACAGATGAACACTGAAGCTTTCTTT
CASSWGQMNTEAFF
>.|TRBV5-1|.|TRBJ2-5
TGCGCCAGCAGCTTCGCCCAAGAGACCCAGTACTTC
CASSFAQETQYF
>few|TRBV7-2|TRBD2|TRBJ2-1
TGTGCCAGCAGCTTAGCCGCTAGCGGGAGGGTAAACAATGAGCAGTTCTTC
CASSLAASGRVNNEQFF
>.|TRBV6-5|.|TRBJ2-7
TGTGCCAGCAAACCAGGAACAATCAGCTCCTACGAGCAGTACTTC
CASKPGTISSYEQYF
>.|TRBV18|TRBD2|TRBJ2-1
TGTGCCAGCTCACCTCCCGGACTAGCGGAGGGGGATGAGCAGTTCTTC
CASSPPGLAEGDEQFF
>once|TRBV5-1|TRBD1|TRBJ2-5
TGCGCCAGCAGCAAGGGGACAGGGCAAGAGACCCAGTACTTC
CASSKGTGQETQYF
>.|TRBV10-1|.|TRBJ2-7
TGCGCCAGCAGTGAGGGGGGCGAGCAGTACTTC
CASSEGGEQYF
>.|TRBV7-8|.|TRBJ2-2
TGTGCCAGCATGTGGTTCTTGGCCGGGGAGCTGTTTTTT
CASMWFLAGELFF
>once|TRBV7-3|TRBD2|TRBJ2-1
TGTGCCAGCAGCTTGGAGGGAGGGAATTGGAATGAGCAGTTCTTC
CASSLEGGNWNEQFF
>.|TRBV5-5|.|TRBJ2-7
TGTGCCAGCAGCCTGAGACGAGGGCCGGGCGAGCAGTACTTC
CASSLRRGPGEQYF
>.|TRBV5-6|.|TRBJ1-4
TGTGCCAGCTCCCTGGGACCGCGTAATGAAAAACTGTTTTTT
CASSLGPRNEKLFF
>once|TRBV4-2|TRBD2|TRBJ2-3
TGTGCCAGCAGCCAAGGGGGGAGGGCGCCAGATACGCAGTATTTT
CASSQGGRAPDTQYF
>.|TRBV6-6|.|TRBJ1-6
TGTGCCAGCAGTCTACAGACCACCCTCCACTTT
CASSLQTTLHF
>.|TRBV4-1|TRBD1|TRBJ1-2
TGCGCCAGCAGCCAAGGGACAGGGTTCTATGGCTACACCTTC
CASSQGTGFYGYTF
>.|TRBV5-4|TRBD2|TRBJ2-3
TGTGCCAGCAGCTTGGCGGGAGTGGGAGGGCCTCTTTCGCAGTATTTT
CASSLAGVGGPLSQYF
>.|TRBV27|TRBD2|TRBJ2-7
TGTGCCAGCAGTTTATCTCCGCGGCTAGCGGGAGGGCCCTACGAGCAGTACTTC
CASSLSPRLAGGPYEQYF
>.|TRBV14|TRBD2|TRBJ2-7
TGTGCCAGCAGCCGCGGGACTAGCGGAGCCCACTACGAGCAGTACTTC
CASSRGTSGAHYEQYF
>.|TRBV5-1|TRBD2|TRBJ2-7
TGCGCCAGCAGCTTAAAAATGACTAGCGGGACCCCCTACGAGCAGTACTTC
CASSLKMTSGTPYEQYF
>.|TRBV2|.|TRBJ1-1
TGTGCCAGCAGTGAAGGACAGGCAGTTGAAGCTTTCTTT
CASSEGQAVEAFF
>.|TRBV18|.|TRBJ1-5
TGTGCCAGCTCGCGGACACAGGATCAGCCCCAGCATTTT
CASSRTQDQPQHF
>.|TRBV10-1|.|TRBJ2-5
TGCGCCAGCAGTGACCGTACGGGCGGGGAAGAGACCCAGTACTTC
CASSDRTGGEETQYF
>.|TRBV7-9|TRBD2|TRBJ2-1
TGTGCCAGCAGCCCCCTGGCTAGCGGCCTTTATGATGAGCAGTTCTTC
CASSPLASGLYDEQFF
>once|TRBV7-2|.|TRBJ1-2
TGTGCCAGCAGCTTGGGACCCTATGGCTACACCTTC
CASSLGPYGYTF
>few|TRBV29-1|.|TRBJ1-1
TGCAGCGCTAGGCGGGGACGAGACACTGAAGCTTTCTTT
CSARRGRDTEAFF
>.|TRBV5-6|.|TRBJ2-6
TGTGCCAGCAGCCCCGGTCGGGTGACTGGGGCCAACGTCCTGACTTTC
CASSPGRVTGANVLTF
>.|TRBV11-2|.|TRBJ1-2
TGTGCCAGCAGCCTCATAAGGGGGAGGGACGCTGGCTACACCTTC
CASSLIRGRDAGYTF